The 24 T cell receptor beta chains given below trace back to one sample, sequenced in a study of T cell responses to AZD1222 COVID-19 vaccine. Measured with immunoSEQ multiplex PCR; TCRdb has only the in-frame clones, and not every one. This sample has about 120,000 clones; 90% to 95% occur once, and the top ten carry 4.5%. The sequences come from peripheral blood, collected on day 0 of AZD1222 vaccination. These receptors were taken from an adult in good health.

J is TRBJ1-3 and V is TRBV3-1 (or the pseudogene TRBV3-2); a possible D gene is TRBD1 (6 bases). Trimming took off 4 bases at V and 0 bases at J, with 10 bases between the two ends. Germline CDR1 reads LGHDT; CDR2 reads YNNKEL (reference sequence). CDR3 size: 15 residues. CDR3 sequence reads: CASSLDRFSGNTIYF. DNA of the CDR3: TGTGCCAGCAGCCTCGACAGGTTCTCTGGAAACACCATATATTTT.

The rearrangement uses TRBV2 and TRBJ2-7; 9 bases align to TRBD1. The germline V gene has CDR1 SNHLY and CDR2 FYNNEI. Trimming cost V 4 bases and J 7 bases; bases outside gene matches: 11. The CDR3 consists of 15 residues. Here the CDR3 DNA reads TGTGCCAGCAGTGCCCCTCGGGACAGGGAGGAAGAGCAGTACTTC. It encodes CASSAPRDREEEQYF.

The V call is TRBV6-5, the J call TRBJ1-3; D remains ambiguous. This CDR3 has 15 amino acids. The V end was cut by 5 bases, the J end by 0 bases, with 11 bases between. Germline V gene sequence: CDR1 MNHEY, CDR2 SVGAGI. CDR3 residues: CASSPTAYSGNTIYF. CDR3 DNA: TGTGCCAGCAGTCCCACAGCGTACTCTGGAAACACCATATATTTT.

This chain uses TRBV6-5 with TRBJ1-6; D ambiguous. The germline V and J ends were trimmed by 0 bases and 7 bases, with 7 bases remaining between them. Germline-derived CDR1 and CDR2 are MNHEY and SVGAGI. The CDR3 length is 14 residues. Written as DNA, the CDR3 is TGTGCCAGCAGTTACTCAGGGATAAATTCACCCCTCCACTTT. Encoded protein: CASSYSGINSPLHF.

The gene calls are TRBV5-4 and TRBJ2-3; 12 bases match TRBD2. The J segment lost 5 bases and the V segment lost 0 bases, leaving 13 bases of the junction unmatched. Germline lookup yields CDR1 SGHNT and CDR2 YYREEE (reference sequence). The CDR3 is made up of 19 amino acids. Written as DNA, the CDR3 is TGTGCCAGCAGCTTGGTCCCAACTAGCGGGGGGATGTACCGAGATACGCAGTATTTT. Translation: CASSLVPTSGGMYRDTQYF. The full variable domain, in which reference TRBV5-4 and TRBJ2-3 provide the parts outside the CDR3, is ETGVTQSPTHLIKTRGQQVTLRCSSQSGHNTVSWYQQALGQGPQFIFQYYREEENGRGNFPPRFSGLQFPNYSSELNVNALELDDSALYLCASSLVPTSGGMYRDTQYFGPGTRLTVL.

The CDR3 sequence: CASRRWDSPLHF. CDR3 bases: TGTGCCAGCAGACGATGGGATTCACCCCTCCACTTT. The rearrangement joins TRBV27 to TRBJ1-6; D unresolved. With 6 bases removed from V and 8 bases from J, the gap between germline ends came to 8 bases. The germline gives CDR1 MNHEY, CDR2 SMNVEV (reference sequence). The CDR3 consists of 12 residues.

The J gene is TRBJ1-5, the V gene TRBV4-1, with unresolved D. This CDR3 contains 17 residues. V lost 0 bases, J lost 0 bases, and 12 bases lay in between. Germline lookup yields CDR1 MGHRA and CDR2 YSYEKL. The CDR3 DNA sequence: TGCGCCAGCAGCCAAGAATCCGTGGGATTTAGCAATCAGCCCCAGCATTTT. Translation gives CASSQESVGFSNQPQHF.

This chain connects TRBV4-3 to TRBJ2-4, with TRBD1 identical over 10 bases. In germline, CDR1 is LGHNA, CDR2 YSLEER. The V and J ends lost 1 base and 6 bases, in that order; junction bases with no gene match: 6. This CDR3 comprises 16 residues. The chain's CDR3 is CASSQGTGGSINIQYF. CDR3 coding DNA: TGCGCCAGCAGCCAAGGGACAGGGGGTAGCATAAACATTCAGTACTTC.

The gene calls are TRBV24-1 and TRBJ2-2; D is perhaps TRBD1 or TRBD2 (6 bases each). The V end lost 5 bases, the J end lost 5 bases, and 8 bases lay between the germline ends. CDR1 is KGHDR and CDR2 is SFDVKD in the germline V gene. The CDR3 runs 13 residues. The CDR3 loop reads CATSGRGTGELFF. The CDR3 bases are TGTGCCACCAGTGGGAGGGGGACCGGGGAGCTGTTTTTT.

The genes are TRBV5-1 and TRBJ2-5; 8 nucleotides match TRBD2. Germline CDR1 SGHRS, CDR2 YFSETQ. The CDR3 has 17 residues. With 0 bases clipped from V and 4 bases from J, the junction kept 11 bases outside the gene matches. The CDR3, as DNA: TGCGCCAGCAGCTTGGCGGGGCGGGGGGCATCCAGAGAGACCCAGTACTTC. This codes for CASSLAGRGASRETQYF.

The V call is TRBV5-5, the J call TRBJ1-5; 8 bases match TRBD1. Per germline, CDR1 SGHKS and CDR2 YYEKEE (reference sequence). Trimming cost V 4 bases and J 6 bases; bases outside gene matches: 6. The CDR3 sequence is 14 residues long. The CDR3 DNA sequence: TGTGCCAGCAGCGCGGGGACAGGACGTCAGCCCCAGCATTTT. Protein: CASSAGTGRQPQHF.

The genes are TRBV15 and TRBJ1-1; D remains ambiguous. The V end lost 3 bases, the J end lost 2 bases, and 7 bases lay between the germline ends. CDR1 LNHNV and CDR2 YYDKDF come from the germline V gene (reference sequence). The length of the CDR3 is 13 residues. Written as DNA, the CDR3 is TGTGCCACCAGCAGGCCTGACAACACTGAAGCTTTCTTT. Its protein product is CATSRPDNTEAFF.

To note about this clone: One junction end does not reproduce the germline sequence, and a read error may be involved. V is TRBV6-2 or TRBV6-3 and J is TRBJ2-2; D is unresolved. Looked up from germline, CDR1 is MNHEY and CDR2 is SVGEGT. The CDR3 has 13 amino acids. CDR3 loop: CASTYTGTGELFF. In DNA form, the CDR3 reads TGTGCCAGCACTTACACCGGCACCGGGGAGCTGTTTTTT.

V is TRBV5-4 and J is TRBJ2-1; TRBD1 is a possible D gene (5 bases). Trimming removed 5 bases from V and 5 bases from J, with 5 bases in between. The CDR3 extends over 11 amino acids. The germline CDR1 and CDR2 sequences are SGHNT and YYREEE (reference sequence). CDR3 DNA: TGTGCCAGCAGAGGGGACAATGAGCAGTTCTTC. It translates to CASRGDNEQFF.

This chain links TRBV3-1 (or the pseudogene TRBV3-2) with TRBJ1-2, with 8 bases lining up with TRBD1. Germline assignment: CDR1 LGHDT and CDR2 YNNKEL (reference sequence). The ends lost 2 bases at V and 8 bases at J; junction bases unmatched: 16. CDR3 length equals 17 residues. Here the CDR3 reads CASSQPHRGTGTSGYTF. As DNA, the CDR3 is TGTGCCAGCAGCCAACCTCATAGGGGGACAGGTACGTCAGGCTACACCTTC.

The sample holds one count of this clone. V and J are TRBV5-4 and TRBJ1-1; the match to TRBD1 covers 7 bases. The J segment lost 5 bases and the V segment lost 7 bases, leaving 11 bases of the junction unmatched. The CDR3 is 14 amino acids. CDR1 and CDR2 from the germline V gene are SGHNT and YYREEE (reference sequence). The CDR3 reads CASFLRGIRTEAFF. The CDR3 region has the DNA TGTGCCAGCTTCCTCAGGGGGATACGGACTGAAGCTTTCTTT.

This rearrangement joins TRBV6-5 to TRBJ2-2; D gene ambiguous. Between the trimmed V and J ends, which lost 8 bases and 7 bases, there was a span of 17 bases. The CDR3 sequence is 14 residues long. The germline gives CDR1 MNHEY, CDR2 SVGAGI. The CDR3 DNA reads as TGTGCCAGCTCTTATTCGGCCCAAGTCGGGGAGCTGTTTTTT. Translation gives CASSYSAQVGELFF.

The V call is TRBV19, the J call TRBJ1-2; D gene uncertain. V was cut by 3 bases and J by 1 base, with 9 bases left in between. Per the germline V gene, CDR1 is LNHDA and CDR2 is SQIVND (reference sequence). The CDR3 is made up of 14 amino acids. This CDR3 is CASSIPANNYGYTF. The CDR3, as DNA: TGTGCCAGTAGTATCCCTGCAAATAACTATGGCTACACCTTC.

The chain links TRBV6-5 to TRBJ1-6, with D uncertain. The germline V and J ends were trimmed by 3 bases and 7 bases, with 10 bases remaining between them. The CDR3 has 14 amino acids. Germline assignment: CDR1 MNHEY and CDR2 SVGAGI. CDR3 sequence (DNA): TGTGCCAGCAGTTATACATCAGCAAATTCACCCCTCCACTTT. Protein sequence: CASSYTSANSPLHF.

The gene calls are TRBV7-9 and TRBJ2-7; 11 positions match TRBD2. This CDR3 is 14 amino acids long. The V gene end was trimmed by 2 bases and the J gene end by 4 bases; junction bases not matched to a gene: 1. Germline loops: CDR1 SEHNR, CDR2 FQNEAQ (reference sequence). The CDR3 nucleotides are TGTGCCAGCAGCTTAAGGACTAGCGGGTACGAGCAGTACTTC. Amino acid sequence: CASSLRTSGYEQYF.

The chain employs TRBV23-1 and TRBJ1-2, with D maybe TRBD1 (5 bases). TRBV23-1 is sorted into the ORF group, with uncertain function. Deletions cut 7 bases from V and 4 bases from J, with 10 bases between. The CDR3 runs 12 residues. CDR3 nucleotides: TGCGCCAGCATCCGGGACGGCTATGGCTACACCTTC. This sequence encodes CASIRDGYGYTF.

The chain is built from TRBV6-5 and TRBJ1-2; D is perhaps TRBD1 (5 bases). Germline V gene lookup returns CDR1 MNHEY and CDR2 SVGAGI. The CDR3 is 15 residues long. The V and J ends lost 7 bases and 0 bases respectively, with 15 bases between them. In DNA, the CDR3 is TGTGCCAGCATTCCAGGGATGTTAGCTAACTATGGCTACACCTTC. This codes for CASIPGMLANYGYTF.

The chain employs TRBV19 and TRBJ1-5; D remains unclear. V was cut by 3 bases and J by 0 bases, with 21 bases left in between. In germline, CDR1 is LNHDA, CDR2 SQIVND (reference sequence). The CDR3 is made up of 19 amino acids. The CDR3 nucleotides read TGTGCCAGTAGTATGCTGGCACGAGGGCAGAGCTATAGCAATCAGCCCCAGCATTTT. It yields the protein CASSMLARGQSYSNQPQHF.

The J gene is TRBJ2-7, the V gene TRBV28, with 10 nucleotides matching TRBD1. The CDR3 consists of 15 residues. Germline-derived CDR1 and CDR2 are MDHEN and SYDVKM. V gave up 4 bases and J gave up 3 bases; unmatched junction bases: 6. The CDR3 here is CASSSSGTGDYEQYF. Here the CDR3 DNA reads TGTGCCAGCAGTTCATCCGGGACAGGGGACTACGAGCAGTACTTC. Based on the CDR3 plus reference TRBV28 and TRBJ2-7, the full variable domain is DVKVTQSSRYLVKRTGEKVFLECVQDMDHENMFWYRQDPGLGLRLIYFSYDVKMKEKGDIPEGYSVSREKKERFSLILESASTNQTSMYLCASSSSGTGDYEQYFGPGTRLTVT.